These 19 T cell receptor beta chains were sequenced from one sample in a study of T cells in Graves' hyperthyroidism and ophthalmopathy. Template material for amplifying TCR beta CDR3 regions consisted of RNA transcripts. The HTBI primer set was used in a first-round RT-PCR of the TCR CDR3. TCRdb itself ran the multiplex PCR reads through MiXCR, one entry per CDR3 protein. This sample carries about 580,000 distinct CDR3 sequences, 11% to 15% of them seen once, and the ten largest clones take about 5.8%. The sample was blood. These receptors came from a woman younger than 45 with Graves' hyperthyroidism that later progressed to Graves' ophthalmopathy.

V is TRBV6-2 or TRBV6-3 and J is TRBJ2-7; D may be TRBD2 (6 bases). The CDR3 is made up of 14 amino acids. Trimming removed 5 bases from V and 0 bases from J, with 11 bases in between. CDR1 is MNHEY, CDR2 SVGEGT, per germline. The CDR3 spells CASSQAGYSYEQYF. CDR3 nucleotides: TGTGCCAGCAGTCAAGCGGGTTACTCCTACGAGCAGTACTTC.

The chain uses TRBV20-1 and TRBJ2-7; D is unclear. Germline V CDR1 and CDR2: DFQATT, SNEGSKA (reference sequence). V was pared by 5 bases and J by 2 bases, with 7 bases between. The CDR3 covers 11 residues. CDR3 residues: CSASDTYEQYF. CDR3 nucleotides: TGCAGTGCTTCTGACACCTACGAGCAGTACTTC.

This clonotype was counted many times. This sequence joins TRBV7-8 and TRBJ2-1; tentatively, D is TRBD2 (6 bases). Germline CDR1 and CDR2: SGHVS and FQNEAQ. V lost 5 bases to trimming and J lost 6 bases, with 26 bases between them. This CDR3 region has 18 residues. The CDR3 region is CASSELLSRGIRGNEQFF. As DNA, the CDR3 is TGTGCCAGCAGCGAACTCCTGTCGCGCGGGATCCGGGGCAATGAGCAGTTCTTC.

This clonotype was picked up many times. The chain couples TRBV11-2 to TRBJ1-6; 7 bases agree with TRBD1. V shed 5 bases, J shed 8 bases, and the junction held 12 bases outside the gene matches. CDR3 size: 16 residues. The V gene's germline CDR1 is SGHAT and CDR2 FQNNGV. In DNA form, the CDR3 reads TGTGCCAGCAGCCCCAGGACAGGAACGTCAGATTCACCCCTCCACTTT. This encodes CASSPRTGTSDSPLHF.

This clonotype occurred many times. The chain couples TRBV7-3 to TRBJ2-1, with 14 bases identical to TRBD2. Germline CDR1 reads SGHTA; CDR2 reads FQGTGA. CDR3 length equals 19 residues. J lost 7 bases, V lost 4 bases, and 15 bases had no gene match. Here the CDR3 reads CASSSPGTSGSGTWNEQFF. CDR3 sequence (DNA): TGTGCCAGCAGCTCTCCCGGGACTAGCGGGAGTGGAACCTGGAATGAGCAGTTCTTC.

At least ten counts were recorded for this clonotype. The CDR3 DNA reads TGTGCCAGCAGTCCGGGGGTAGGGAGCAATCAGCCCCAGCATTTT. It specifies CASSPGVGSNQPQHF. V gene TRBV6-1 combines with J gene TRBJ1-5, with D possibly TRBD1 on 5 matching bases. V was pared by 5 bases and J by 1 base, with 12 bases between. CDR1 is MNHNS and CDR2 is SASEGT in the germline V gene. This CDR3 comprises 15 residues.

This clonotype has ten or more counts. The V call is TRBV15, the J call TRBJ1-1; 8 bases agree with TRBD1. The CDR3 is 13 amino acids. The V gene's germline CDR1 is LNHNV and CDR2 YYDKDF (reference sequence). The V gene end was trimmed by 9 bases and the J gene end by 0 bases; junction bases not matched to a gene: 3. The CDR3 loop is CATRQGMNTEAFF. CDR3 bases: TGTGCCACAAGACAGGGGATGAACACTGAAGCTTTCTTT. Based on the CDR3 plus reference TRBV15 and TRBJ1-1, the full variable domain is DAMVIQNPRYQVTQFGKPVTLSCSQTLNHNVMYWYQQKSSQAPKLLFHYYDKDFNNEADTPDNFQSRRPNTSFCFLDIRSPGLGDTAMYLCATRQGMNTEAFFGQGTRLTVV.

This chain joins TRBV5-5 and TRBJ2-1, with a tentative D call TRBD2 (6 bases). This CDR3 is built from 14 residues. The germline gives CDR1 SGHKS, CDR2 YYEKEE (reference sequence). Trimming removed 0 bases at V and 4 bases at J, with 8 bases between. The CDR3 sequence: CASSLGAGYNEQFF. For the CDR3, the DNA is TGTGCCAGCAGCTTGGGGGCGGGGTACAATGAGCAGTTCTTC.

This clonotype was recorded at least ten times. Written as DNA, the CDR3 is TGCAGCGCAACTAGCGGTTCCCAAGAGACCCAGTACTTC. This codes for CSATSGSQETQYF. The chain joins TRBV29-1 to TRBJ2-5; 8 nucleotides agree with TRBD2. J lost 1 base, V lost 7 bases, and 5 bases had no gene match. The CDR3 covers 13 residues. Germline V lookup: CDR1 SQVTM, CDR2 ANQGSEA.

This clonotype was observed a few times. The rearrangement links TRBV6-1 to TRBJ2-3; 7 bases fit TRBD2. The CDR3 sequence is 15 residues long. Germline CDR1 is MNHNS and CDR2 is SASEGT. J was trimmed by 0 bases and V by 8 bases; bases with no gene match: 8. CDR3 region: CASHPAGRSTDTQYF. CDR3 DNA: TGTGCCAGCCATCCAGCGGGAAGGAGCACAGATACGCAGTATTTT.

This clonotype was seen a handful of times. The gene calls are TRBV4-1 and TRBJ2-2, with a weak D call TRBD2 (5 bases). CDR3 length equals 15 residues. V lost 6 bases and J 3 bases, leaving 14 bases between the germline ends. Germline CDR1 reads MGHRA; CDR2 reads YSYEKL. The CDR3 region has the DNA TGCGCCAGCAGTCCAGCGGACGCGGACACCGGGGAGCTGTTTTTT. Protein product: CASSPADADTGELFF.

There are many counts of this clonotype. The chain employs TRBV24-1 and TRBJ1-5; D is perhaps TRBD1 (5 bases). Germline V lookup: CDR1 KGHDR, CDR2 SFDVKD. V was trimmed by 6 bases and J by 11 bases, leaving 13 bases between them. The CDR3 extends over 12 amino acids. DNA for the CDR3: TGTGCCACCAGTTATACAGGCCCTGCCCAGCATTTT. As protein: CATSYTGPAQHF.

The chain uses TRBV4-1 and TRBJ2-2; no reliable D call. Looked up from germline, CDR1 is MGHRA and CDR2 is YSYEKL. This CDR3 is 16 amino acids long. The V and J ends lost 1 base and 2 bases respectively, with 11 bases between them. The DNA for the CDR3 is TGCGCCAGCAGCCAAGCCTTTAATATAAACACCGGGGAGCTGTTTTTT. Protein sequence: CASSQAFNINTGELFF.

Ten or more counts support this clonotype. The rearrangement joins TRBV9 to TRBJ2-5; 9 bases map to TRBD2. V shed 4 bases, J shed 3 bases, and the junction held 7 bases outside the gene matches. Germline V lookup: CDR1 SGDLS, CDR2 YYNGEE. The CDR3 runs to 15 residues. The CDR3 DNA reads TGTGCCAGCAGCCTGTGGACTAGCGCCGAAGAGACCCAGTACTTC. This encodes CASSLWTSAEETQYF. Combining the CDR3 with reference TRBV9 and TRBJ2-5 gives the whole variable domain DSGVTQTPKHLITATGQRVTLRCSPRSGDLSVYWYQQSLDQGLQFLIQYYNGEERAKGNILERFSAQQFPDLHSELNLSSLELGDSALYFCASSLWTSAEETQYFGPGTRLLVL.

This clonotype was seen ten or more times. This chain uses TRBV7-2 with TRBJ2-5, with 8 bases identical to TRBD2. The CDR3 runs 14 residues. Germline trimming cut 1 base from V and 5 bases from J; bases unmatched to any gene: 3. CDR1 and CDR2 from the germline V gene are SGHTA and FQGNSA. In DNA, the CDR3 is TGTGCCAGCAGCTTAGAGTCTAGCGGGGAGACCCAGTACTTC. It encodes CASSLESSGETQYF.

This clonotype occurred many times. The chain is built from TRBV19 and TRBJ2-7; 9 bases align to TRBD1. This CDR3 contains 16 residues. Germline assignment: CDR1 LNHDA and CDR2 SQIVND (reference sequence). J lost 3 bases, V lost 6 bases, and 12 bases had no gene match. CDR3 DNA sequence: TGTGCCAGTAGACGGACAGGGGTCGGCGAGAGCTACGAGCAGTACTTC. Translation gives CASRRTGVGESYEQYF.

V usage is TRBV3-1 and J usage is TRBJ2-7, with D unresolved. This CDR3 comprises 12 residues. Looked up from germline, CDR1 is LGHDT and CDR2 is YNNKEL (reference sequence). V was clipped by 3 bases and J by 6 bases, with 9 bases between them. CDR3 bases: TGTGCCAGCAGCCAGACGCGAGGCGAGCAGTACTTC. It specifies CASSQTRGEQYF.

Notes on this clonotype: Its ends do not fully match the called genes, so a read error is possible. The J gene is TRBJ2-7, the V gene TRBV27, with D hard to call. This CDR3 region has 13 residues. CDR1 MNHEY and CDR2 SMNVEV come from the germline V gene (reference sequence). The CDR3 DNA sequence: TGTGCCAGCGGTTTAGTAGGGCGCTACGAGCAGTACTTC. Protein sequence: CASGLVGRYEQYF.

This clonotype was recorded a few times. The rearrangement links TRBV14 to TRBJ1-1; tentatively, D is TRBD1 (5 bases). In germline, CDR1 is SGHDN, CDR2 FVKESK. V was pared by 4 bases and J by 0 bases, with 9 bases between. The CDR3 extends over 14 amino acids. The chain's CDR3 is CASSPVGVNTEAFF. The DNA for the CDR3 is TGTGCCAGCAGCCCCGTGGGGGTGAACACTGAAGCTTTCTTT.